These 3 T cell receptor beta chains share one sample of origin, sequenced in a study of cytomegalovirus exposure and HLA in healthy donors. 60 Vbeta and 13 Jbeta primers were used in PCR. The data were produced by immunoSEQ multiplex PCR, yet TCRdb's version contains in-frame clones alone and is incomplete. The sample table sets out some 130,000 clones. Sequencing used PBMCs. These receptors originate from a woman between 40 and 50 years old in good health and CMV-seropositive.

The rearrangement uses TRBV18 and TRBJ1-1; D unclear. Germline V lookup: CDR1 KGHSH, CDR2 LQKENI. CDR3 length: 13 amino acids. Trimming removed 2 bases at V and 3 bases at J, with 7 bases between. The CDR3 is CASSPAIDTEAFF. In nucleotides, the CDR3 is TGTGCCAGCTCACCAGCGATCGACACTGAAGCTTTCTTT.

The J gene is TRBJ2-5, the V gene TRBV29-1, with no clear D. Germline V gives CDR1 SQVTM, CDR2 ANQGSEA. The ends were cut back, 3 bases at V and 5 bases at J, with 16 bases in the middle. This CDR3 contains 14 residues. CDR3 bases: TGCAGCGTTGAGGGCCTTTCTGTGGTGGAGACCCAGTACTTC. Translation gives CSVEGLSVVETQYF. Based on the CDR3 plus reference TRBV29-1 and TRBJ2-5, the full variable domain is SAVISQKPSRDICQRGTSLTIQCQVDSQVTMMFWYRQQPGQSLTLIATANQGSEATYESGFVIDKFPISRPNLTFSTLTVSNMSPEDSSIYLCSVEGLSVVETQYFGPGTRLLVL.

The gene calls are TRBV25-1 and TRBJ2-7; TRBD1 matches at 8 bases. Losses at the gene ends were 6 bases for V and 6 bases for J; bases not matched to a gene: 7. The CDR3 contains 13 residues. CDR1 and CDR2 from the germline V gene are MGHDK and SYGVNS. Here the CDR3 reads CASRDRAWGEQYF. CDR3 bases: TGTGCCAGCAGGGACAGGGCGTGGGGCGAGCAGTACTTC.